The following is a T cell receptor (beta chain) sequence with its context. There is no known antigen for this receptor. Base qualities are not recorded, but no much larger clone differs from it by a single base. Library method: PCR. The sequencer was an Illumina HiSeq 2500. To normalize quantification of the TCRbeta repertoire, the TCR libraries were built with molecular barcoding that relied on unique molecular identifiers. Starting from the raw public reads, TCRdb applied fastp trimming at Q25, assembled clones with MiXCR and retained in-frame beta chains. Each entry is one CDR3 protein sequence, shown with its most common DNA and genes. The sample data list about a million distinct CDR3 sequences, and roughly 31% of these were observed just once. Jointly, the top ten make up 28% of the sample. What the treatment or condition label conveys for this sample: allogeneic hematopoietic cell transplantation with graft depleted of TCRalphabeta T cells and CD19 B cells. TCRalphabeta/CD19-depleted allogeneic hematopoietic cell grafts were given to the transplant recipients, all of whom were children.

The data stem from a study of T-cell reconstitution after alpha-beta-depleted transplantation in children (dated by TCRdb to 2016 to 2018). Context from the whole study: The study quantitatively tracked T-cell immune reconstitution after TCRalphabeta/CD19-depleted allogeneic hematopoietic cell transplantation in children using TCR repertoire profiling.

What the authors observed across the whole study: Over subsequent months, a decline in hyperexpanded clone frequencies was noted, and after one year, T-cell counts and TCRbeta diversity were mostly ascribed to newly produced T cells. The apparently early alphabetaT-cell count recovery about two months after transplant was reportedly dependent on only several hundred rapidly expanded clones derived from non-depleted graft cells. The high TCRbeta diversity at day 60 in some patients was ascribed to recipient T cells and intrathymic progenitors that had survived conditioning.

The TCR sequence derives from a boy in the first two years of life who had a stem cell transplant for SCID, so the T cells may come from the graft donor. This material consisted of PBMCs, mostly from graft donor cells, taken 360 days after TCRalphabeta/CD19-depleted stem cell transplant.

The CDR3 sequence is CASSQGFSDVDTEAFF. The bases are TGTGCCAGCAGCCAAGGTTTCTCAGACGTAGACACTGAAGCTTTCTTT. This receptor chain uses TRBV4-2 and TRBJ1-1, with no confident D gene call. The CDR3 starts with the cysteine, ends with the phenylalanine, and has 16 residues. Only CDR3 DNA is held: 48 bases, read in frame from base 1. As encoded in the germline V gene, CDR1 is LGHNA while CDR2 is YNFKEQ. The trim is 1 base for V and 3 bases for J, with a gap of 15 bases between the germline ends.